The present TCR beta chain was sequenced within a study of low-dose radiotherapy and immunotherapy resistance in tumors (dated by TCRdb to about 2022). Regarding the study in general: Patients in Cohort 1 were given 0.5 Gy per fraction every 2 weeks, and the prescribed total PTV dose was 6.5 Gy. Patients in Cohort 2 were given 1 Gy per fraction every two weeks, for a total of 13 Gy across 26 weeks. Patients were given nivolumab as a 240 mg flat dose every two weeks and ipilimumab at 1 mg/kg every six weeks, with both drugs delivered intravenously. Cyclophosphamide 200 mg/m2 was given intravenously every two weeks, one day before each radiation and immunotherapy administration. Starting on cycle 1 day 1, patients took 300 mg of aspirin by mouth once daily for four cycles. No randomization into treatment groups was done for the people taking part in the trial. The translational analysis covered eight patients: three from the first dose cohort and the first five from the second dose cohort.

On this clonotype: Its recognized antigen is unknown. Qualities for individual bases were not recorded, and no much larger clone is one base off.

Based on the germline V gene, the CDR1 and CDR2 sequences are KGHDR and SFDVKD. V and J are trimmed by 2 bases and 4 bases, and the gene matches miss 6 bases of the junction. Inclusive of the bounding cysteine and phenylalanine, the CDR3 is 16 residues long. Of all the DNA, just the CDR3 is kept, 48 bases in frame from base 1. Donors were enrolled in RACIN, a single-arm phase I dose-escalation trial combining nivolumab, ipilimumab, aspirin, low-dose cyclophosphamide and low-dose radiotherapy. Patients were eligible if they had advanced solid tumors that were TIL-negative. First-strand cDNA was synthesized using Superscript III and a set of TRAV- and TRBV-specific primers, so that both TCRalpha and TCRbeta chains were covered. TCRs were amplified with Phusion for around 20 PCR cycles using a constant-region primer together with the adapter attached to the V primers. Isolated mRNA was amplified with the MessageAmp II aRNA Amplification Kit, using a roughly 16-hour in vitro transcription at 37°C. The Dynabeads mRNA DIRECT Purification Kit was used to isolate the mRNA for TCR sequencing. Indexed Illumina adapters were added in a second roughly 23-cycle Phusion PCR, and the resulting products were purified with AMPure XP beads. The original pipeline was this. Custom Perl scripts pooled TCR sequences encoding the same protein, removed out-of-frame sequences and computed each clonotype's abundance. The analysis excluded TCR sequences that were supported by just one read. The metrics used to describe the repertoires included Shannon entropy, Gini index, clonality, richness, and the frequency of TCRs shared between repertoires. The public reads were run again by TCRdb, first through fastp at Q25 and then through MiXCR, and only productive beta chains were kept. Each entry merges the rows of one CDR3 protein and shows their most common DNA and genes. The V and J calls here are based on TCRdb, not the publication. The sample table records 9,500 to 14,000 distinct CDR3 sequences; 60% to 80% of these occur just once. The top ten hold roughly 12% of the sample.

Rearrangement joined TRBV24-1 to TRBJ1-4, with 7 bases aligning to TRBD1. This sequence was found in a human donor with advanced metastatic prostate, ovarian, gallbladder or colorectal cancer (not recorded which). This table probably holds off-target reads from a library built for another chain. The CDR3 region has the sequence CATSDSQGIGNEKLFF. In nucleotides, the sequence is TGTGCCACCAGTGATTCACAGGGGATCGGTAATGAAAAACTGTTTTTT.